This T cell receptor (beta chain) was recorded in a study of blood T cell repertoires in COVID-19 (dated by TCRdb to between 2020 and 2021). Background on the whole study: Samples from collaborators originated in the United States, Italy and Spain and spanned both the acute and convalescent phases of COVID-19. The prospective study material was composed of cDNA or gDNA derived from T cells, B-cell-depleted T cells, or PBMCs. Deeply sampled blood TCRbeta repertoires from subjects exposed to, actively infected with, or recovered from COVID-19 were included in the dataset. The repertoires were made available in a free public database intended to serve as a resource for research on the immune response to SARS-CoV-2. Samples came from the ongoing ImmuneRACE study (first 160 participants) plus 1,254 subjects from 6 global collaborators. Nearly every sample came with metadata listing a de-identified subject ID, COVID-19 status, age in years and sex. Where available, HLA class I and class II types were obtained from metadata supplied by the sample provider rather than from assay-based typing. Overall results and qualifications from the work: Clinical and demographic metadata were provided uncurated, with the amount varying by source and participant.

On this clone itself: Its specific antigen is unknown. The sample holds no much larger clone one base away, and base qualities are not on file.

TCRbeta CDR3 regions were amplified from genomic DNA using the immunoSEQ Assay, a bias-controlled multiplex PCR. Concerning the study's data processing: The number of nucleated cells in each sample was estimated by amplification of reference gene primers within the assay. To quantify the absolute abundance of each unique TCRbeta CDR3 rearrangement, sequence reads were collapsed and filtered. For each sample, productive Simpson clonality was calculated by taking the square root of Simpson's diversity index across productive rearrangements. As stored in TCRdb, this immuneACCESS dataset retains in-frame rearrangements with V and J assigned. A fraction of the clones does not appear; measured against another copy, unresolved V genes explain less than half of the discrepancy, and the remainder lacks a known reason. D and trimming come from the DNA, and the V and J calls and clone size come from that table. The table for this sample lists 150,000 to 200,000 clones; around 89% of them were counted only once. The ten largest make up about 2.1% of the sample.

A second Seattle source provided samples from volunteer blood donors who had recovered from COVID-19. Each collaborating institution followed its own protocols to collect whole blood in K2EDTA tubes. For TCRbeta analysis, collaborator samples were shipped as frozen whole blood, as isolated PBMCs, or as DNA extracted from either sample type. The sequence derives from a man younger than 35 who had recovered from COVID-19. The sequencing sample was made of peripheral blood.

The CDR3 sequence is CASSEGLAGSSYEQYF. The bases read TGCGCCAGCAGTGAGGGACTAGCGGGTAGCTCCTACGAGCAGTACTTC. The rearranged chain carries TRBV10-1 and TRBJ2-7; 11 of the junction bases match TRBD2. Sequences WNHNN (CDR1) and SYGVQD (CDR2) are obtained from the germline V gene (reference sequence). V is cut back by 2 bases and J by 0 bases, with 3 bases in the junction unmatched. From its cysteine to its phenylalanine, the CDR3 spans 16 amino acids. Only the CDR3 part of the read is kept: 48 bases, read in frame from the first base.